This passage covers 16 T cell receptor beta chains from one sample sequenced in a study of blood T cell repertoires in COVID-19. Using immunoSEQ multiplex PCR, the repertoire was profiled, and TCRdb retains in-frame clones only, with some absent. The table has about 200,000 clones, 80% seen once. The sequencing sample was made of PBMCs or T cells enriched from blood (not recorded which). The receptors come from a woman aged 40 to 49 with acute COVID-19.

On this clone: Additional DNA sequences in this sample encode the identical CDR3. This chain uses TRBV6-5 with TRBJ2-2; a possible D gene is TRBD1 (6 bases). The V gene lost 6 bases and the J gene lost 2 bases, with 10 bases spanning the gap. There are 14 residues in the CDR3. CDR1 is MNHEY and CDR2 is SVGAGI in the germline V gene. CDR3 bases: TGTGCCAGCAGCTCAGGGGCCAACACCGGGGAGCTGTTTTTT. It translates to CASSSGANTGELFF.

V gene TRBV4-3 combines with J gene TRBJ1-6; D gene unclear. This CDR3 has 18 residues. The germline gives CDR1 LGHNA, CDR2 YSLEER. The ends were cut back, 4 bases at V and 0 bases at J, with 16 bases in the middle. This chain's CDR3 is CASSPQSYKSSYNSPLHF. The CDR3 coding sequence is TGCGCCAGCAGCCCTCAAAGTTACAAAAGCTCCTATAATTCACCCCTCCACTTT.

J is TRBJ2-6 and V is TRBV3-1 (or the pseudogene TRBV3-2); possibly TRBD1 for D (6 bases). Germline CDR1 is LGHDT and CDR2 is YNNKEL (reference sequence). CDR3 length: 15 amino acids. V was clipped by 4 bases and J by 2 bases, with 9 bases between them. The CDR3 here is CASSLNRAGANVLTF. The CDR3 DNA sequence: TGTGCCAGCAGCCTAAACAGGGCTGGGGCCAACGTCCTGACTTTC.

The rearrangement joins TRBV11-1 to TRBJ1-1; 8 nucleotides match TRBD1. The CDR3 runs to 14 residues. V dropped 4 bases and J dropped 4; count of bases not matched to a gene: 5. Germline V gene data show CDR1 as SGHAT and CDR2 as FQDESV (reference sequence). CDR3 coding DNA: TGTGCCAGCAGCTCGGACAGGGTGGGCACTGAAGCTTTCTTT. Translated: CASSSDRVGTEAFF.

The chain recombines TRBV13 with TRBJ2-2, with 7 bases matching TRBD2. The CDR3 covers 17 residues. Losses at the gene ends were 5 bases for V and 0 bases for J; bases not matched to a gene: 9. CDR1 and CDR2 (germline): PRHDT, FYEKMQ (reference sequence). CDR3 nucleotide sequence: TGTGCCAGCAGCAATTTGTGGACTAGATCGAACACCGGGGAGCTGTTTTTT. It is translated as CASSNLWTRSNTGELFF.

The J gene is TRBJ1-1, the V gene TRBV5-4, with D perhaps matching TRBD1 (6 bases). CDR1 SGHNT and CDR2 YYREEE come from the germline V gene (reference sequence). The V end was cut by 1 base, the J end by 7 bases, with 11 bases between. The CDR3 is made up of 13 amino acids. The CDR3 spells CASSLSGGLEAFF. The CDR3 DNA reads TGTGCCAGCAGCTTGTCGGGGGGCCTTGAAGCTTTCTTT.

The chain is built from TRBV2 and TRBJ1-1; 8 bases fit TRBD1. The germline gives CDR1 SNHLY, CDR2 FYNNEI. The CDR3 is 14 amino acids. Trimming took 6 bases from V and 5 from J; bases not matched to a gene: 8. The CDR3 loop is CASSETGEETEAFF. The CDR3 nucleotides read TGTGCCAGCAGCGAGACAGGGGAGGAAACTGAAGCTTTCTTT.

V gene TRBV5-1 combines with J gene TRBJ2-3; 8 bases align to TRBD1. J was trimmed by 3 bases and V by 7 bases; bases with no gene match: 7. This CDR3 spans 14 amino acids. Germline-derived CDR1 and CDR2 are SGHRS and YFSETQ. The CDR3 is CASRRRQGTDTQYF. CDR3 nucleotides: TGCGCCAGCCGCCGGAGACAGGGGACAGATACGCAGTATTTT.

In DNA form, the CDR3 reads TGTGCTAGTGGTTCCCCGCGGACAGGGCATTACAATCAGCCCCAGCATTTT. Residues: CASGSPRTGHYNQPQHF. V gene TRBV12-5 combines with J gene TRBJ1-5, with TRBD1 matching 8 bases. Germline CDR1 reads LGHNT; CDR2 reads FRNRAP. This CDR3 is 17 amino acids long. Losses at the gene ends were 4 bases for V and 3 bases for J; bases not matched to a gene: 11.

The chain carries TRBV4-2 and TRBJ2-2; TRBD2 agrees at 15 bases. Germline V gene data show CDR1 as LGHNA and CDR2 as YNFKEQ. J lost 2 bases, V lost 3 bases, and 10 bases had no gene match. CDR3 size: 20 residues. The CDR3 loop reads CASSQGGGLAGGLNTGELFF. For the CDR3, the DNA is TGTGCCAGCAGCCAGGGGGGGGGACTAGCGGGAGGTCTTAACACCGGGGAGCTGTTTTTT.

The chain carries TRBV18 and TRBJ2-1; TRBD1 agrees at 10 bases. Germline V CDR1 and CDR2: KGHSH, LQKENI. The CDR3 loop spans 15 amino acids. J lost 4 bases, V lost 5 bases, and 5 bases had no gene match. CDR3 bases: TGTGCCAGCTCAGAGACAGGGGGCGATTACAATGAGCAGTTCTTC. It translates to CASSETGGDYNEQFF. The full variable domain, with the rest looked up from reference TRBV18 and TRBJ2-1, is NAGVMQNPRHLVRRRGQEARLRCSPMKGHSHVYWYRQLPEEGLKFMVYLQKENIIDESGMPKERFSAEFPKEGPSILRIQQVVRGDSAAYFCASSETGGDYNEQFFGPGTRLTVL.

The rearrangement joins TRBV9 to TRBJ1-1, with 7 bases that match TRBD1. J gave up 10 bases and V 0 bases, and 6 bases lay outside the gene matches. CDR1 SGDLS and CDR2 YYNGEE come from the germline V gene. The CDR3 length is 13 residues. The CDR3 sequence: CASSVATGQSAFF. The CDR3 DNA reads TGTGCCAGCAGCGTAGCTACGGGACAGTCAGCTTTCTTT.

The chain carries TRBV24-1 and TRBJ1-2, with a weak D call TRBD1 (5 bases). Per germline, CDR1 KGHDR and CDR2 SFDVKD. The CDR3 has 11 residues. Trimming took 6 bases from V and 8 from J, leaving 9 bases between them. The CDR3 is CATSSGIGYTF. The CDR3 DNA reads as TGTGCCACCAGTTCAGGGATCGGCTACACCTTC.

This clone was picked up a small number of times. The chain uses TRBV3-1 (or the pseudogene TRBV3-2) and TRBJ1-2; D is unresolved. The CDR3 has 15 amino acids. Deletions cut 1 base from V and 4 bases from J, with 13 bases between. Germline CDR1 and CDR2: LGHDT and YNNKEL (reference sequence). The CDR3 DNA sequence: TGTGCCAGCAGCCAAGGGTCCCTAGCGAGCTATGGCTACACCTTC. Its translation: CASSQGSLASYGYTF.

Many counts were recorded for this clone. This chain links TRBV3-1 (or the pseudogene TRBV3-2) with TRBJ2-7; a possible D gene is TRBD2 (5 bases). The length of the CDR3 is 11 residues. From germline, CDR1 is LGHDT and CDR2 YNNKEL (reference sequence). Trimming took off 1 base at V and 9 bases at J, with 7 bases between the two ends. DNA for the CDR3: TGTGCCAGCAGCCAAGCGGGGTGGCAGTACTTC. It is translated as CASSQAGWQYF.

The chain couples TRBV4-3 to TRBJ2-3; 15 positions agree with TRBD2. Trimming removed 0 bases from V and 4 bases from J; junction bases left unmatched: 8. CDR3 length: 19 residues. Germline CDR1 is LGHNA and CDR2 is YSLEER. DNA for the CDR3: TGCGCCAGCAGCCAAGATTTTGGACTAGCGGGAGGGCGCGCAGATACGCAGTATTTT. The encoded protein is CASSQDFGLAGGRADTQYF.